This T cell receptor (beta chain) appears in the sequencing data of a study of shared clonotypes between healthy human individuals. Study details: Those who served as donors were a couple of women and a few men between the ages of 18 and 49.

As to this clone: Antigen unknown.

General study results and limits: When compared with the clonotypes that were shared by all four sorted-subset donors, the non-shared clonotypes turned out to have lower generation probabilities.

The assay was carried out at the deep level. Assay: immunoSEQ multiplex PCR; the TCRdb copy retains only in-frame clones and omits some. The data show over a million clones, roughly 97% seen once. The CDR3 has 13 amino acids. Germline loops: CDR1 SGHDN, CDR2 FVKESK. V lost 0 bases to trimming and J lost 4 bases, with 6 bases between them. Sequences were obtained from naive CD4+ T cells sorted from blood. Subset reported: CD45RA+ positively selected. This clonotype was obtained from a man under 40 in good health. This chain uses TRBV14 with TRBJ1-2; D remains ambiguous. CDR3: CASSQDRFYGYTF. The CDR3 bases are TGTGCCAGCAGCCAAGACAGATTCTATGGCTACACCTTC. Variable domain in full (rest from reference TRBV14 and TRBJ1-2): EAGVTQFPSHSVIEKGQTVTLRCDPISGHDNLYWYRRVMGKEIKFLLHFVKESKQDESGMPNNRFLAERTGGTYSTLKVQPAELEDSGVYFCASSQDRFYGYTFGSGTRLTVV.